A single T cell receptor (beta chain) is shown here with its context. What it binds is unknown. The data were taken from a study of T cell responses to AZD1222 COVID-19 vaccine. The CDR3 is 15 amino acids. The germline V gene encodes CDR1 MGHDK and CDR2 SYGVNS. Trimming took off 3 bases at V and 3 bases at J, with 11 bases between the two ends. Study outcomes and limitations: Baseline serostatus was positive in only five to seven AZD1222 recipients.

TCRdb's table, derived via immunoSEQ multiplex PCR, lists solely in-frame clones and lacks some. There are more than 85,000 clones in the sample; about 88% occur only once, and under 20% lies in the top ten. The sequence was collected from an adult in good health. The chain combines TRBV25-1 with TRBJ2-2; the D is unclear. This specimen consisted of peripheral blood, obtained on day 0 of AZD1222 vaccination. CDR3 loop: CASSDPTSHTGELFF. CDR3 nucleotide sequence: TGTGCCAGCAGTGATCCCACTTCGCACACCGGGGAGCTGTTTTTT.